These 28 T cell receptor beta chains were sequenced from one sample in a study of post-analysis software for immune sequencing data. Overall study results and limits: In patients, about 5 TRBV segments were more frequent than in controls, with TRBV5-6, TRBV5-1 and TRBV20-1 among them.

Prepared TCR beta cDNA libraries contained unique molecular identifiers. Each CDR3 protein gets one entry after TCRdb re-called the PCR reads with MiXCR. Among about 620,000 distinct CDR3 sequences, 40% to 50% were seen once, and the ten largest hold around 1.7%. Which antigens these TCRs recognize remains unknown. Sequenced material: blood. All receptors derive from a girl aged 5-17 years with multiple sclerosis.

This clonotype was counted only a few times. This chain joins TRBV7-9 and TRBJ2-3; 9 bases map to TRBD2. V lost 5 bases to trimming and J lost 2 bases; unmatched junction nucleotides: 5. Germline assignment: CDR1 SEHNR and CDR2 FQNEAQ (reference sequence). The CDR3 sequence is 15 residues long. CDR3 DNA: TGTGCCAGCAGCGTACCGGGACTAGCCACAGATACGCAGTATTTT. Protein sequence: CASSVPGLATDTQYF.

This clonotype was seen a few times. The rearrangement uses TRBV10-3 and TRBJ1-5; D might be TRBD1 (6 bases). Germline V CDR1 and CDR2: ENHRY, SYGVKD. The V gene lost 10 bases and the J gene lost 5 bases, with 12 bases spanning the gap. CDR3 size: 12 residues. The chain's CDR3 is CATRQADQPQHF. CDR3 DNA: TGTGCCACCCGACAGGCTGATCAGCCCCAGCATTTT.

The rearrangement links TRBV5-1 to TRBJ2-5; no firm D call. The V and J ends lost 4 bases and 5 bases respectively, with 6 bases between them. The germline V gene has CDR1 SGHRS and CDR2 YFSETQ. The CDR3 covers 11 residues. The CDR3 DNA follows: TGCGCCAGCAGCCCGGACGAGACCCAGTACTTC. It is translated as CASSPDETQYF. The whole variable domain, filled in from reference TRBV5-1 and TRBJ2-5, reads KAGVTQTPRYLIKTRGQQVTLSCSPISGHRSVSWYQQTPGQGLQFLFEYFSETQRNKGNFPGRFSGRQFSNSRSEMNVSTLELGDSALYLCASSPDETQYFGPGTRLLVL.

This clonotype has ten or more counts. CDR3 sequence: CSVASGLAGETQYF. CDR3 DNA: TGCAGCGTTGCCTCGGGACTTGCGGGGGAGACCCAGTACTTC. V and J are TRBV29-1 and TRBJ2-5; tentative D call: TRBD2 (6 bases). The CDR3 has 14 amino acids. Trimming left V 4 bases short and J 5 bases short, with 17 bases between. The germline CDR1 and CDR2 sequences are SQVTM and ANQGSEA.

The chain links TRBV12-3 or TRBV12-4 to TRBJ2-2, with D possibly matching TRBD1 (5 bases). Trimming shortened V by 3 bases and J by 9 bases, and 11 bases separated the two germline ends. The CDR3 spans 13 residues. The CDR3 nucleotides read TGTGCCAGCAGTTTGCAGGGCCACCGGGAGCTGTTTTTT. Its protein is CASSLQGHRELFF.

This clonotype showed up just once. The chain is built from TRBV12-3 or TRBV12-4 and TRBJ1-1, with D possibly matching TRBD1 (5 bases). V gave up 3 bases and J gave up 10 bases, with 15 bases separating them. The CDR3 spans 13 residues. This CDR3 reads CASSLGWGAVAFF. As DNA, the CDR3 is TGTGCCAGCAGTTTGGGATGGGGCGCGGTAGCTTTCTTT.

This clonotype was observed a few times. The V and J genes are TRBV6-1 and TRBJ1-2; D is undetermined. CDR1 and CDR2 (germline): MNHNS, SASEGT. Trimming cost V 2 bases and J 7 bases, with 11 bases left between them. The CDR3 has 13 residues. CDR3 DNA sequence: TGTGCCAGCAGTGAACAGGCGTTGGGTGGCTACACCTTC. This translates into CASSEQALGGYTF.

This clonotype was counted a few times. The chain couples TRBV11-2 to TRBJ2-5; 14 bases agree with TRBD2. V lost 5 bases to trimming and J lost 2 bases; unmatched junction nucleotides: 7. The CDR3 has 17 amino acids. Germline-derived CDR1 and CDR2 are SGHAT and FQNNGV. The chain's CDR3 is CASSPGTSGGRQETQYF. The CDR3, as DNA: TGTGCCAGCAGCCCAGGGACTAGCGGGGGTCGGCAAGAGACCCAGTACTTC.

This sequence joins TRBV12-3 or TRBV12-4 and TRBJ2-5; TRBD2 matches at 13 bases. Trimming removed 6 bases from V and 6 bases from J; junction bases left unmatched: 10. The CDR3 extends over 16 amino acids. CDR3 loop: CASSRETSGRLKTQYF. The CDR3 DNA sequence: TGTGCCAGCAGCCGAGAGACTAGCGGGAGGTTAAAGACCCAGTACTTC.

The V and J genes are TRBV12-3 or TRBV12-4 and TRBJ1-2; D uncertain. The V and J ends lost 2 bases and 6 bases respectively, with 7 bases between them. There are 12 residues in the CDR3. The CDR3 nucleotides are TGTGCCAGCAGTTTATCTGGACATGGCTACACCTTC. This translates into CASSLSGHGYTF.

The chain is built from TRBV12-3 or TRBV12-4 and TRBJ2-7, with D possibly TRBD1 on 6 matching bases. V was clipped by 5 bases and J by 0 bases, with 14 bases between them. The CDR3 length is 15 residues. The CDR3 DNA is TGTGCCAGCAGTCACGGACAGCCAAGCTCCTACGAGCAGTACTTC. This gives the protein CASSHGQPSSYEQYF.

V and J are TRBV5-1 and TRBJ2-3; the D is unclear. Germline CDR1 and CDR2: SGHRS and YFSETQ. The CDR3 is 15 residues long. The V end lost 2 bases, the J end lost 0 bases, and 10 bases lay between the germline ends. This chain's CDR3 is CASSFTAPSTDTQYF. CDR3 nucleotides: TGCGCCAGCAGCTTTACGGCACCGAGCACAGATACGCAGTATTTT.

A word on this clonotype: Its ends do not fully match the called genes, so a read error is possible. The chain carries TRBV6-5 and TRBJ1-6; the D gene is possibly TRBD1 (5 bases). Germline V gene sequence: CDR1 MNHEY, CDR2 SVGAGI. CDR3 length: 17 amino acids. The CDR3 protein is CASSYRGSSSYNSPLYF. In DNA, the CDR3 is TGTGCCAGCAGTTACAGGGGCTCTAGCTCCTATAATTCACCCCTCTACTTT.

V usage is TRBV20-1 and J usage is TRBJ1-1, with D tentatively TRBD1 (5 bases). Per the germline V gene, CDR1 is DFQATT and CDR2 is SNEGSKA (reference sequence). Trimming took 6 bases from V and 0 from J, leaving 14 bases between them. This CDR3 region has 14 residues. CDR3 sequence: CSATGGGLNTEAFF. As DNA, the CDR3 is TGCAGTGCGACCGGCGGGGGACTGAACACTGAAGCTTTCTTT.

The chain has TRBV7-9 and TRBJ2-1; D is unresolved. Trimming removed 5 bases from V and 6 bases from J, with 17 bases in between. CDR3 length: 15 residues. CDR1 and CDR2 (germline): SEHNR, FQNEAQ (reference sequence). The CDR3 DNA sequence: TGTGCCAGCAGCGGACGGGTCTCACCCCTCAATGAGCAGTTCTTC. It translates to CASSGRVSPLNEQFF.

This clonotype occurred a few times. The chain carries TRBV5-1 and TRBJ2-5, with 7 nucleotides matching TRBD1. The germline V gene has CDR1 SGHRS and CDR2 YFSETQ. V was clipped by 5 bases and J by 7 bases; unmatched bases: 5. This CDR3 is built from 12 residues. The CDR3 region is CASSTGAGTQYF. DNA of the CDR3: TGCGCCAGCAGTACAGGGGCTGGGACCCAGTACTTC. Filled out from reference TRBV5-1 and TRBJ2-5, the complete variable domain reads KAGVTQTPRYLIKTRGQQVTLSCSPISGHRSVSWYQQTPGQGLQFLFEYFSETQRNKGNFPGRFSGRQFSNSRSEMNVSTLELGDSALYLCASSTGAGTQYFGPGTRLLVL.

V gene TRBV11-3 combines with J gene TRBJ1-2; tentatively, D is TRBD1 (5 bases). The CDR3 runs to 13 residues. Trimming pared 6 bases from V and 5 bases from J, leaving 13 bases between. The germline V gene encodes CDR1 SGHNT and CDR2 YENEEA. CDR3 DNA sequence: TGTGCCAGCAGTATAGGGGAGACTTATGGCTACACCTTC. It specifies CASSIGETYGYTF.

The V and J genes are TRBV12-3 or TRBV12-4 and TRBJ2-5, with D perhaps being TRBD1 or TRBD2 (5 bases each). CDR3 length equals 16 residues. The ends were cut back, 7 bases at V and 5 bases at J, with 23 bases in the middle. The CDR3 DNA is TGTGCCAGCAACCCCCAGGGCTCGGTAGCGTCGGAGACCCAGTACTTC. It is translated as CASNPQGSVASETQYF.

This sequence joins TRBV12-3 or TRBV12-4 and TRBJ2-1, with 8 bases fitting TRBD2. This CDR3 comprises 15 residues. Trimming cost V 2 bases and J 7 bases; bases outside gene matches: 7. CDR3 DNA: TGTGCCAGCAGTTTAATTAGCGGGATGAAGAATGAGCAGTTCTTC. This gives the protein CASSLISGMKNEQFF.

This clonotype was detected only a few times. V gene TRBV7-9 combines with J gene TRBJ2-1, with a possible D match to TRBD2 (5 bases). Per the germline V gene, CDR1 is SEHNR and CDR2 is FQNEAQ (reference sequence). The CDR3 has 12 residues. Trimming cost V 8 bases and J 4 bases, with 9 bases left between them. CDR3 residues: CASGLEYNEQFF. The CDR3 coding sequence is TGTGCCAGCGGACTCGAGTACAATGAGCAGTTCTTC.

CDR3 loop: CASSFSTANNEQFF. The CDR3 bases are TGTGCCAGCAGTTTTTCGACAGCCAACAATGAGCAGTTCTTC. The chain uses TRBV12-3 or TRBV12-4 and TRBJ2-1; TRBD1 might be the D (5 bases). The length of the CDR3 is 14 residues. Deletions cut 3 bases from V and 5 bases from J, with 11 bases between.

This clonotype was counted only a few times. The chain combines TRBV20-1 with TRBJ1-4; D remains ambiguous. V dropped 1 base and J dropped 4 bases, with 10 bases sitting between them. This CDR3 has 14 amino acids. The germline V gene has CDR1 DFQATT and CDR2 SNEGSKA (reference sequence). The CDR3 DNA reads TGCAGTGCTAGAGTCGGAATTGATAATGAAAAACTGTTTTTT. Amino acids: CSARVGIDNEKLFF.

This clonotype appeared a few times. This rearrangement joins TRBV7-9 to TRBJ2-1; the match to TRBD2 covers 9 bases. Gene TRBJ2-7 matches the end of the DNA better, so the J call may be wrong. Germline values: CDR1 SEHNR, CDR2 FQNEAQ (reference sequence). This CDR3 is 14 amino acids long. Written as DNA, the CDR3 is TGTGCCAGCAGCCCTAGCGGGGACTACAATGAGCAGTACTTC. It yields the protein CASSPSGDYNEQYF.

The chain joins TRBV10-3 to TRBJ2-5, with D perhaps matching TRBD2 (5 bases). The J call may be in error: the DNA end matches TRBJ2-7 better. The CDR3 is made up of 14 amino acids. Germline CDR1 is ENHRY and CDR2 is SYGVKD. The CDR3 is CAISEGLFSYEQYF. In nucleotides, the CDR3 is TGTGCCATCAGTGAGGGACTTTTTAGCTACGAGCAGTACTTC.

This clonotype has only a few counts. The chain recombines TRBV7-9 with TRBJ2-7; 10 bases match TRBD2. Per germline, CDR1 SEHNR and CDR2 FQNEAQ (reference sequence). The J segment lost 8 bases and the V segment lost 1 base, leaving 11 bases of the junction unmatched. CDR3 length: 16 amino acids. As DNA, the CDR3 is TGTGCCAGCAGCTTAGACAGCGGGAGGGCTACGACGAAGCAGTACTTC. This translates into CASSLDSGRATTKQYF.

As regards this clonotype: At one of its ends the junction is not consistent with the germline gene, which may arise from a read error. This chain joins TRBV12-3 or TRBV12-4 and TRBJ2-5, with D perhaps being TRBD1 or TRBD2 (6 bases each). The DNA end is more similar to TRBJ2-7, so the J call may be wrong. The CDR3 is 14 amino acids. The CDR3 DNA reads TGTGCCAGCAATTTAGTTACGGGGGCCCACGAGCAGTACTTC. Translating it yields CASNLVTGAHEQYF.

The chain joins TRBV9 to TRBJ2-5; 7 nucleotides align to TRBD2. Trimming at V came to 0 bases and at J to 4 bases, leaving 3 bases not matched to a gene. The CDR3 sequence is 14 residues long. Germline-derived CDR1 and CDR2 are SGDLS and YYNGEE. CDR3 bases: TGTGCCAGCAGCGTAGGGTCGGGGGGAGAGACCCAGTACTTC. Amino acid sequence: CASSVGSGGETQYF.

This clonotype was observed a few times. V usage is TRBV6-1 and J usage is TRBJ2-7, with 10 bases identical to TRBD2. Losses at the gene ends were 6 bases for V and 2 bases for J; bases not matched to a gene: 4. The length of the CDR3 is 14 residues. The germline V gene has CDR1 MNHNS and CDR2 SASEGT. CDR3 DNA: TGTGCCAGCAGAGGACTAGCGGTCCCCTACGAGCAGTACTTC. Amino acids: CASRGLAVPYEQYF.